The clone carrying this T cell receptor (beta chain) came up many times. Its antigen is undetermined. There are 12 residues in the CDR3. CDR1 SEHNR and CDR2 FQNEAQ come from the germline V gene (reference sequence). Trimming shortened V by 4 bases and J by 9 bases, and 10 bases separated the two germline ends. The data belong to a study of T cells after yellow fever vaccination. Via MiXCR, TCRdb re-called the 5' RACE reads, giving one row per CDR3 protein. Here the sample spans around 50,000 distinct CDR3 sequences, about 7.4% being singletons. General study results and limits: FACS-sorted repertoires might harbor abundant contaminating clonotypes from the bulk population. Most clones from primary vaccination were detected again post-booster (about 95% CD4, 88% CD8).

The clonotype originates from a man younger than 35 who received the YFV17D yellow fever vaccine. This specimen consisted of CD8+ T cells sorted from PBMCs, obtained around 14 days after the first yellow fever vaccination. The gene calls are TRBV7-9 and TRBJ2-1, with D hard to call. CDR3: CASSYSTGEQFF. CDR3 bases: TGTGCCAGCAGCTATTCAACGGGTGAGCAGTTCTTC.